The 14 T cell receptor beta chains in this list originate from one sample, sequenced in a study of OX40 agonist ivuxolimab in advanced cancers. Assay: immunoSEQ multiplex PCR; the TCRdb copy retains only in-frame clones and omits some. The sample yields 20,000 to 25,000 clones, around four fifths seen once. The specimen comprised CD4+ or CD8+ T cells sorted from blood, sampled in a trial of the OX40 agonist ivuxolimab. These receptor sequences come from an adult with an advanced solid tumor such as melanoma, head and neck, liver or kidney cancer.

The chain links TRBV11-2 to TRBJ1-5; the D is unclear. Germline CDR1 SGHAT, CDR2 FQNNGV. Trimming removed 0 bases at V and 0 bases at J, with 0 bases between. CDR3 length equals 13 residues. The CDR3 here is CASSLDSNQPQHF. The CDR3 DNA reads as TGTGCCAGCAGCTTAGATAGCAATCAGCCCCAGCATTTT. Combining the CDR3 with reference TRBV11-2 and TRBJ1-5 gives the whole variable domain EAGVAQSPRYKIIEKRQSVAFWCNPISGHATLYWYQQILGQGPKLLIQFQNNGVVDDSQLPKDRFSAERLKGVDSTLKIQPAKLEDSAVYLCASSLDSNQPQHFGDGTRLSIL.

The chain couples TRBV6-6 to TRBJ2-7, with a tentative D call TRBD1 (5 bases). This CDR3 spans 13 amino acids. With 6 bases removed from V and 3 bases from J, the gap between germline ends came to 12 bases. The germline gives CDR1 MNHNY, CDR2 SVGAGI (reference sequence). CDR3 coding DNA: TGTGCCAGCAGCCCACTCGACAGCTACGAGCAGTACTTC. This sequence encodes CASSPLDSYEQYF.

This chain uses TRBV4-2 with TRBJ2-3; D remains unclear. Germline lookup yields CDR1 LGHNA and CDR2 YNFKEQ. V was shortened by 0 bases and J by 1 base, with 5 bases between the two germline ends. The CDR3 loop spans 14 amino acids. The chain's CDR3 is CASSQEGGTDTQYF. The DNA of the CDR3 is TGTGCCAGCAGCCAAGAAGGCGGCACAGATACGCAGTATTTT.

The CDR3 spells CASSLGQSNEKLFF. The CDR3, as DNA: TGTGCCAGCAGCCTAGGACAGTCTAATGAAAAACTGTTTTTT. The chain recombines TRBV9 with TRBJ1-4; D perhaps matches TRBD1 (6 bases). The length of the CDR3 is 14 residues. V lost 4 bases and J lost 3, with 10 bases in between. Germline V lookup: CDR1 SGDLS, CDR2 YYNGEE.

This clone appeared once. J is TRBJ2-7 and V is TRBV5-6; D gene uncertain. This CDR3 comprises 13 residues. Trimming left V 0 bases short and J 2 bases short, with 6 bases between. Germline loops: CDR1 SGHDT, CDR2 YYEEEE. The CDR3 region is CASSLGSPYEQYF. The DNA of the CDR3 is TGTGCCAGCAGCTTGGGGTCCCCCTACGAGCAGTACTTC.

This chain connects TRBV27 to TRBJ2-1, with unresolved D. Germline V gene data show CDR1 as MNHEY and CDR2 as SMNVEV (reference sequence). This CDR3 has 11 residues. The V and J ends lost 6 bases and 11 bases respectively, with 11 bases between them. The CDR3 spells CASSLGRKQFF. CDR3 coding DNA: TGTGCCAGCAGCTTAGGGCGAAAGCAGTTCTTC.

V usage is TRBV4-3 and J usage is TRBJ1-2; weak D call: TRBD1 (6 bases). V lost 0 bases, J lost 4 bases, and 9 bases lay in between. CDR1 and CDR2 (germline): LGHNA, YSLEER. This CDR3 has 14 residues. The CDR3 nucleotides read TGCGCCAGCAGCCAAGAAAGGGGGGCCTATGGCTACACCTTC. It codes for CASSQERGAYGYTF.

The table lists this clone with a few counts. The V gene is TRBV29-1, the J gene TRBJ1-2, with 11 positions matching TRBD1. J gave up 4 bases and V 3 bases, and 7 bases lay outside the gene matches. CDR3 length equals 15 residues. Germline CDR1 is SQVTM and CDR2 is ANQGSEA. The CDR3 nucleotides read TGCAGCGTTGACGGGTGGACAGGGGGCAGCTATGGCTACACCTTC. Translation gives CSVDGWTGGSYGYTF.

The rearrangement links TRBV7-9 to TRBJ1-3; D is undetermined. Germline loops: CDR1 SEHNR, CDR2 FQNEAQ (reference sequence). The V end lost 1 base, the J end lost 0 bases, and 7 bases lay between the germline ends. This CDR3 comprises 15 residues. The CDR3 is CASSLDGTSGNTIYF. The CDR3 bases are TGTGCCAGCAGCTTAGATGGAACCTCTGGAAACACCATATATTTT.

The chain recombines TRBV5-6 with TRBJ2-5; no clear D. This CDR3 has 14 amino acids. Trimming took 0 bases from V and 0 from J, leaving 6 bases between them. The germline V gene encodes CDR1 SGHDT and CDR2 YYEEEE. The CDR3 nucleotides are TGTGCCAGCAGCTTGGGGACGTACCAAGAGACCCAGTACTTC. Translation: CASSLGTYQETQYF. The entire variable domain, with the rest obtained from reference TRBV5-6 and TRBJ2-5, is as follows: DAGVTQSPTHLIKTRGQQVTLRCSPKSGHDTVSWYQQALGQGPQFIFQYYEEEERQRGNFPDRFSGHQFPNYSSELNVNALLLGDSALYLCASSLGTYQETQYFGPGTRLLVL.

The chain uses TRBV7-8 and TRBJ2-2, with 13 positions matching TRBD2. The CDR3 runs to 17 residues. Trimming removed 2 bases from V and 6 bases from J; junction bases left unmatched: 6. Looked up from germline, CDR1 is SGHVS and CDR2 is FQNEAQ. This CDR3 reads CASSLNPTSGRSGELFF. As DNA, the CDR3 is TGTGCCAGCAGCTTAAACCCGACTAGCGGGAGGTCCGGGGAGCTGTTTTTT.

The V and J genes are TRBV14 and TRBJ2-7; D ambiguous. Germline V CDR1 and CDR2: SGHDN, FVKESK. The CDR3 is 14 amino acids. The V end was cut by 1 base, the J end by 2 bases, with 9 bases between. Here the CDR3 DNA reads TGTGCCAGCAGCCAAGGAAGGTTAACCTACGAGCAGTACTTC. This gives the protein CASSQGRLTYEQYF.

V gene TRBV18 combines with J gene TRBJ1-2; no clear D gene. This CDR3 spans 11 amino acids. V was pared by 5 bases and J by 6 bases, with 7 bases between. Germline V gene sequence: CDR1 KGHSH, CDR2 LQKENI. The CDR3 is CASSSQDGYTF. As DNA, the CDR3 is TGTGCCAGCTCATCCCAGGATGGCTACACCTTC.

J is TRBJ2-7 and V is TRBV10-3, with 9 bases that match TRBD1. V lost 6 bases to trimming and J lost 2 bases; unmatched junction nucleotides: 8. CDR3 length: 15 amino acids. Looked up from germline, CDR1 is ENHRY and CDR2 is SYGVKD. This chain's CDR3 is CAIRDGGQGTYEQYF. The DNA for the CDR3 is TGTGCCATCAGGGATGGGGGACAGGGTACCTACGAGCAGTACTTC.